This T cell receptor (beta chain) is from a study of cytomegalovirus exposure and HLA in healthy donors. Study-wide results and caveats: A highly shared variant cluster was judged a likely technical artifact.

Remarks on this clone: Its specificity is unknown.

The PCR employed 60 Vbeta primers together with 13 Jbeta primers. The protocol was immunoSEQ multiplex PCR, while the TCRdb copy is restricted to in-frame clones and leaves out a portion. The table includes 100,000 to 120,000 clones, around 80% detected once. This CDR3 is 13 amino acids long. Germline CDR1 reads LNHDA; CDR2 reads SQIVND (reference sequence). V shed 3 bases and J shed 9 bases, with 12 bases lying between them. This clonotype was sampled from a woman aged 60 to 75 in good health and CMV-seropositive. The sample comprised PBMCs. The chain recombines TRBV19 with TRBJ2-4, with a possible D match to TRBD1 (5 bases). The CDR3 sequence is CASSISAGPIQYF. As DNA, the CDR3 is TGTGCCAGTAGTATCTCGGCAGGGCCCATTCAGTACTTC. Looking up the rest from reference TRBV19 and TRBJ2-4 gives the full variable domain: DGGITQSPKYLFRKEGQNVTLSCEQNLNHDAMYWYRQDPGQGLRLIYYSQIVNDFQKGDIAEGYSVSREKKESFPLTVTSAQKNPTAFYLCASSISAGPIQYFGAGTRLSVL.